This passage covers 14 T cell receptor beta chains from one sample sequenced in a study of OX40 agonist ivuxolimab in advanced cancers. Assay used: immunoSEQ multiplex PCR; TCRdb lists only in-frame clones, some missing. The data contain roughly 110,000 clones, less than 95% of them singletons. The sample in question was CD4+ or CD8+ T cells sorted from blood, obtained in a trial of the OX40 agonist ivuxolimab. These TCRs come from an adult with an advanced solid tumor such as melanoma, head and neck, liver or kidney cancer.

The chain recombines TRBV9 with TRBJ2-1; 8 nucleotides align to TRBD2. V dropped 4 bases and J dropped 3; count of bases not matched to a gene: 6. Germline V lookup: CDR1 SGDLS, CDR2 YYNGEE. CDR3 size: 15 residues. The CDR3 spells CASSPGGDLYNEQFF. The CDR3 region has the DNA TGTGCCAGCAGCCCCGGGGGGGACCTCTACAATGAGCAGTTCTTC. The full variable domain, rest sourced from reference TRBV9 and TRBJ2-1, is DSGVTQTPKHLITATGQRVTLRCSPRSGDLSVYWYQQSLDQGLQFLIQYYNGEERAKGNILERFSAQQFPDLHSELNLSSLELGDSALYFCASSPGGDLYNEQFFGPGTRLTVL.

The chain carries TRBV11-3 and TRBJ1-2; D ambiguous. The CDR3 has 16 amino acids. The V end was cut by 2 bases, the J end by 8 bases, with 21 bases between. Germline lookup yields CDR1 SGHNT and CDR2 YENEEA. The CDR3 spells CASSLFAKGGARGYTF. The CDR3, as DNA: TGTGCCAGCAGCTTATTTGCGAAGGGAGGAGCGAGGGGCTACACCTTC.

The V gene is TRBV11-3, the J gene TRBJ2-1; possibly TRBD1 for D (6 bases). V lost 5 bases and J lost 4, with 12 bases in between. CDR3 length: 14 residues. Germline V CDR1 and CDR2: SGHNT, YENEEA. As DNA, the CDR3 is TGTGCCAGCAGCCCACGACAGGTTTACAATGAGCAGTTCTTC. Translating gives CASSPRQVYNEQFF.

CDR3 DNA sequence: TGCGCCAGCAGTGATAGGGGTCCCCGGGGTGGTGAGCAGTTCTTC. Protein product: CASSDRGPRGGEQFF. The V call is TRBV10-2, the J call TRBJ2-1, with D perhaps TRBD1 or TRBD2 (5 bases each). The CDR3 totals 15 residues. Trimming took 3 bases from V and 9 from J, leaving 18 bases between them. Germline CDR1 is WSHSY and CDR2 is SAAADI.

The chain joins TRBV28 to TRBJ1-5; no reliable D call. Germline CDR1 MDHEN, CDR2 SYDVKM. CDR3 size: 15 residues. The V and J ends lost 2 bases and 5 bases respectively, with 13 bases between them. Here the CDR3 DNA reads TGTGCCAGCAGTTTAAGAAATCTAAACCATCAGCCCCAGCATTTT. Amino acid sequence: CASSLRNLNHQPQHF.

The genes are TRBV19 and TRBJ2-6, with D possibly matching TRBD2 (6 bases). This CDR3 spans 15 amino acids. Trimming removed 4 bases from V and 3 bases from J, with 10 bases in between. Germline V gene data show CDR1 as LNHDA and CDR2 as SQIVND (reference sequence). CDR3 DNA: TGTGCCAGTAGTAGCGGGACGAGTGGGGCCAACGTCCTGACTTTC. It translates to CASSSGTSGANVLTF. Supplemented by reference TRBV19 and TRBJ2-6, the full variable domain reads DGGITQSPKYLFRKEGQNVTLSCEQNLNHDAMYWYRQDPGQGLRLIYYSQIVNDFQKGDIAEGYSVSREKKESFPLTVTSAQKNPTAFYLCASSSGTSGANVLTFGAGSRLTVL.

The rearrangement links TRBV28 to TRBJ1-3; the match to TRBD1 covers 7 bases. J gave up 3 bases and V 3 bases, and 14 bases lay outside the gene matches. The V gene's germline CDR1 is MDHEN and CDR2 SYDVKM. This CDR3 is 18 amino acids long. CDR3 nucleotide sequence: TGTGCCAGCAGTTTGAGAATGCCGGGACAGAAAATTGGAAACACCATATATTTT. Translation gives CASSLRMPGQKIGNTIYF. The complete variable domain, with remaining parts taken from reference TRBV28 and TRBJ1-3, reads DVKVTQSSRYLVKRTGEKVFLECVQDMDHENMFWYRQDPGLGLRLIYFSYDVKMKEKGDIPEGYSVSREKKERFSLILESASTNQTSMYLCASSLRMPGQKIGNTIYFGEGSWLTVV.

V is TRBV19 and J is TRBJ1-5; D gene uncertain. The CDR3 is made up of 17 amino acids. The V end lost 5 bases, the J end lost 0 bases, and 17 bases lay between the germline ends. From germline, CDR1 is LNHDA and CDR2 SQIVND (reference sequence). The CDR3 is CASSVTQAPYSNQPQHF. CDR3 DNA sequence: TGTGCCAGTAGTGTGACCCAGGCCCCCTATAGCAATCAGCCCCAGCATTTT.

J is TRBJ2-3 and V is TRBV5-6; no clear D. V was trimmed by 3 bases and J by 2 bases, leaving 4 bases between them. The CDR3 extends over 12 amino acids. Looked up from germline, CDR1 is SGHDT and CDR2 is YYEEEE. The CDR3 DNA reads TGTGCCAGCAGCTCCCACACAGATACGCAGTATTTT. This sequence encodes CASSSHTDTQYF.

The chain uses TRBV7-9 and TRBJ2-1, with 7 bases identical to TRBD2. Trimming at V came to 2 bases and at J to 3 bases, leaving 4 bases not matched to a gene. In germline, CDR1 is SEHNR, CDR2 FQNEAQ (reference sequence). The CDR3 runs to 15 residues. DNA of the CDR3: TGTGCCAGCAGCTTAATGGGCGGGAGCTACAATGAGCAGTTCTTC. Its translation: CASSLMGGSYNEQFF.

The V and J genes are TRBV6-1 and TRBJ1-1; D possibly corresponds to TRBD1 (5 bases). This CDR3 spans 10 amino acids. V was cut by 9 bases and J by 10 bases, with 12 bases left in between. Looked up from germline, CDR1 is MNHNS and CDR2 is SASEGT. Written as DNA, the CDR3 is TGTGCCAGTTATACAGGAAGAGCTTTCTTT. Residues: CASYTGRAFF.

This clone was counted once. The CDR3 sequence: CASSLDRGMSGELFF. The DNA for the CDR3 is TGTGCCAGCAGTTTGGACAGGGGGATGTCCGGGGAGCTGTTTTTT. The chain combines TRBV27 with TRBJ2-2, with 10 bases matching TRBD1. V trimming: 3 bases; J trimming: 6 bases; junction bases outside the gene matches: 4. Germline-derived CDR1 and CDR2 are MNHEY and SMNVEV (reference sequence). The CDR3 totals 15 residues.

The rearrangement uses TRBV28 and TRBJ1-1; 8 bases fit TRBD1. Germline loops: CDR1 MDHEN, CDR2 SYDVKM. The CDR3 totals 14 residues. V shed 5 bases and J 9 bases; nucleotides not matched to a gene: 11. DNA of the CDR3: TGTGCCAGCAGTACCGGACAGGGATTCGTCAAAGCTTTCTTT. Translating gives CASSTGQGFVKAFF.

The chain couples TRBV28 to TRBJ1-5, with 9 bases identical to TRBD1. CDR1 and CDR2 (germline): MDHEN, SYDVKM. The CDR3 extends over 13 amino acids. V was clipped by 6 bases and J by 5 bases; unmatched bases: 2. This chain's CDR3 is CASRGDRDQPQHF. The CDR3 DNA follows: TGTGCCAGCAGGGGGGACAGGGATCAGCCCCAGCATTTT.